The rows below give T cell receptor beta chains drawn from one sample of a study of T cell responses to AZD1222 COVID-19 vaccine. Only in-frame clones appear in the TCRdb table, and some are missing; sequencing was by immunoSEQ multiplex PCR. The sample includes fewer than 300,000 clones, over 85% of them seen just once. This specimen consisted of peripheral blood, obtained on day 0 of AZD1222 vaccination. The receptors here all came from an adult in good health. Both conserved end residues are part of each CDR3. A D gene is named only where the DNA matches it firmly. Size values are once, few and many counts, or a class for expanded clones, and some rows have none.

CDR3 protein | CDR3 DNA | clone size | V gene | D gene | J gene
CAISRGNYGYTF | TGTGCCATCAGTAGGGGGAACTATGGCTACACCTTC | . | TRBV10-3 | . | TRBJ1-2
CASSLAGPHTYEQYF | TGTGCCAGCAGTTTAGCGGGACCGCATACCTACGAGCAGTACTTC | . | TRBV27 | . | TRBJ2-7
CASSSTPGTRYLDEQFF | TGTGCCAGCAGTTCTACTCCCGGGACTAGGTATCTCGATGAGCAGTTCTTC | . | TRBV4-2 | TRBD2 | TRBJ2-1
CASSSSGRTNYGYTF | . | . | TRBV5-1 | . | TRBJ1-2
CATSDLLLARGPSNYGYTF | TGTGCCACCAGTGATTTGCTCCTCGCTAGGGGCCCATCTAACTATGGCTACACCTTC | . | TRBV24-1 | . | TRBJ1-2
CASSLSGPRGGETQYF | TGCGCCAGCAGCTTGTCTGGGCCCCGGGGGGGAGAGACCCAGTACTTC | . | TRBV5-1 | TRBD2 | TRBJ2-5
CASSRTGTKTYEQYF | TGTGCCAGCAGTCGAACCGGGACTAAGACCTACGAGCAGTACTTC | . | TRBV6-6 | TRBD2 | TRBJ2-7
CASSRDGYTQNYEQYF | TGTGCCAGCAGCCGAGATGGTTATACACAGAACTACGAGCAGTACTTC | . | TRBV7-9 | . | TRBJ2-7
CASSIGGAGYGYTF | TGTGCCAGTAGTATAGGGGGGGCCGGCTATGGCTACACCTTC | . | TRBV19 | . | TRBJ1-2
CASAGGHNEQFF | TGTGCCAGCGCGGGGGGCCACAATGAGCAGTTCTTC | . | TRBV2 | TRBD2 | TRBJ2-1
CSAKDSYEQYF | TGCAGTGCCAAAGACTCATACGAGCAGTACTTC | . | TRBV20-1 | . | TRBJ2-7
CASSFAGRGYEQYF | TGTGCCAGCAGTTTCGCAGGGAGGGGCTACGAGCAGTACTTC | once | TRBV28 | TRBD2 | TRBJ2-7
CASSYLAPHTDTQYF | TGTGCCAGCAGTTACTTGGCCCCACACACAGATACGCAGTATTTT | . | TRBV6-6 | . | TRBJ2-3
CASSITGTATNYGYTF | TGTGCCAGTAGTATCACCGGGACAGCAACTAACTATGGCTACACCTTC | . | TRBV19 | TRBD1 | TRBJ1-2
CATSDPYTPYNEQFF | TGTGCCACCAGTGATCCATATACCCCCTACAATGAGCAGTTCTTC | once | TRBV24-1 | . | TRBJ2-1
CASSGGRRAFF | TGTGCCAGTAGTGGAGGGAGGAGAGCTTTCTTT | . | TRBV19 | . | TRBJ1-1
CASSSDVLSSYEQYF | TGTGCCAGCAGCTCGGACGTACTGAGCTCCTACGAGCAGTACTTC | . | TRBV7-2 | . | TRBJ2-7
CASNRDKNEKLFF | TGTGCCAGCAACCGGGACAAAAATGAAAAACTGTTTTTT | . | TRBV2 | . | TRBJ1-4
CAISEGQTLDAGELFF | TGTGCCATCAGTGAGGGACAGACCCTCGATGCCGGGGAGCTGTTTTTT | . | TRBV10-3 | . | TRBJ2-2
CASSVGSQSSYEQYF | TGTGCCAGCAGCGTAGGCAGTCAAAGCTCCTACGAGCAGTACTTC | . | TRBV9 | . | TRBJ2-7
CASSTRGGTTDTQYF | TGTGCCAGCAGCACCCGGGGGGGGACCACAGATACGCAGTATTTT | . | TRBV9 | TRBD2 | TRBJ2-3
CASSLQGSNQPQHF | TGTGCCAGCAGCCTACAGGGAAGCAATCAGCCCCAGCATTTT | . | TRBV7-9 | . | TRBJ1-5
CSGTTGPGNTIYF | TGCAGCGGTACGACAGGGCCTGGAAACACCATATATTTT | . | TRBV29-1 | TRBD1 | TRBJ1-3
CASSYGSPNYGYTF | TGTGCCAGCAGTTACGGCTCACCCAACTATGGCTACACCTTC | . | TRBV6-5 | . | TRBJ1-2
CASSSTGASNSPLHF | TGTGCCAGCAGCTCGACAGGGGCCTCTAATTCACCCCTCCACTTT | . | TRBV7-9 | TRBD1 | TRBJ1-6
CASSAHTDTQYF | TGTGCCAGTAGTGCCCACACAGATACGCAGTATTTT | . | TRBV19 | . | TRBJ2-3
CASGGQYEQYF | TGTGCCAGCGGGGGGCAATACGAGCAGTACTTC | . | TRBV3-1/TRBV3-2 | . | TRBJ2-7
CASSPPGDEQYF | TGCGCCAGCAGCCCCCCAGGGGACGAGCAGTACTTC | . | TRBV5-1 | . | TRBJ2-7
CASSPSTGDGQTQYF | TGTGCCAGCAGCCCATCCACAGGAGACGGCCAGACCCAGTACTTC | . | TRBV3-1/TRBV3-2 | . | TRBJ2-5
CASSPGLGGANEKLFF | TGCGCCAGCAGCCCTGGACTGGGAGGTGCTAATGAAAAACTGTTTTTT | once | TRBV5-1 | . | TRBJ1-4
CATSDSGAGNEQFF | TGTGCCACCAGTGATTCGGGGGCCGGAAATGAGCAGTTCTTC | . | TRBV24-1 | . | TRBJ2-1
CSVSSGSRVETQYF | TGCAGCGTTTCTAGCGGGAGTCGGGTGGAGACCCAGTACTTC | once | TRBV29-1 | TRBD2 | TRBJ2-5
CASTAYNEQFF | TGTGCCAGCACGGCCTACAATGAGCAGTTCTTC | . | TRBV12-3/TRBV12-4 | . | TRBJ2-1
CASSLAPGSSYNEQFF | TGCGCCAGCAGCTTGGCGCCGGGAAGCTCCTACAATGAGCAGTTCTTC | . | TRBV5-1 | . | TRBJ2-1
CATSAGGWDQPQHF | TGTGCCACCAGTGCAGGAGGGTGGGATCAGCCCCAGCATTTT | . | TRBV24-1 | . | TRBJ1-5
CASSQDENLGEQYF | TGTGCCAGCAGCCAAGATGAGAACTTGGGTGAGCAGTACTTC | . | TRBV3-1/TRBV3-2 | . | TRBJ2-7
CASSKRELTSGSPHTGELFF | TGTGCCAGCAGCAAGCGGGAATTGACTAGCGGGAGCCCCCACACCGGGGAGCTGTTTTTT | . | TRBV21-1 | . | TRBJ2-2
CSVLQGAATEAFF | TGCAGCGTTCTACAGGGGGCTGCGACTGAAGCTTTCTTT | . | TRBV29-1 | TRBD1 | TRBJ1-1
CASSVGGAGANVLTF | TGTGCCAGCAGCGTAGGGGGAGCTGGGGCCAACGTCCTGACTTTC | . | TRBV9 | . | TRBJ2-6
CASGLVPTEAYGYTF | TGTGCCAGCGGATTAGTCCCCACGGAAGCCTATGGCTACACCTTC | . | TRBV28 | . | TRBJ1-2
CASSPKARLASEQYF | TGTGCCAGCAGCCCAAAAGCACGACTAGCGTCTGAGCAGTACTTC | . | TRBV7-9 | TRBD2 | TRBJ2-7
CASSRDRGNTGELFF | TGTGCCAGCAGCCGGGACAGGGGAAACACCGGGGAGCTGTTTTTT | . | TRBV11-3 | TRBD1 | TRBJ2-2
CASREPTGASSYEQYF | TGTGCCAGCAGGGAACCAACAGGGGCCAGCTCCTACGAGCAGTACTTC | . | TRBV6-1 | TRBD1 | TRBJ2-7
CASSPSGQGSTIYF | TGTGCCAGCAGTCCCTCGGGACAGGGGAGCACCATATATTTT | . | TRBV27 | TRBD1 | TRBJ1-3
CASSRTSGWDEQFF | TGTGCCAGCAGCCGGACTAGCGGGTGGGATGAGCAGTTCTTC | . | TRBV14 | TRBD2 | TRBJ2-1
CASSPRSRPQHF | TGTGCCAGCAGTCCCCGCTCCAGGCCCCAGCATTTT | . | TRBV12-3/TRBV12-4 | . | TRBJ1-5
CASSESAYEQYF | TGTGCCAGCAGCGAGTCTGCGTACGAGCAGTACTTC | . | TRBV6-5 | . | TRBJ2-7
CASSKGLDRGGNEQFF | TGTGCCAGCAGCAAAGGGTTGGACAGGGGAGGCAATGAGCAGTTCTTC | . | TRBV7-2 | TRBD1 | TRBJ2-1
CASSFDTAYVHEQFF | TGTGCCAGCAGCTTCGACACGGCTTACGTACATGAGCAGTTCTTC | . | TRBV7-9 | . | TRBJ2-1
CASSITDRGPNTEAFF | TGTGCCAGTAGTATAACGGACAGGGGTCCGAACACTGAAGCTTTCTTT | once | TRBV19 | TRBD1 | TRBJ1-1
CASSPRSYAVLTF | TGTGCCAGCAGCCCCCGGAGTTATGCTGTCCTGACTTTC | . | TRBV7-9 | . | TRBJ2-6
CSAKFYGYTF | TGCAGTGCCAAGTTCTATGGCTACACCTTC | . | TRBV20-1 | . | TRBJ1-2
CASSGHRSGSSNQPQHF | TGTGCCAGTAGTGGACACCGATCAGGTAGTAGCAATCAGCCCCAGCATTTT | . | TRBV19 | . | TRBJ1-5
CASRAAANTNYGYTF | TGTGCCAGCAGAGCGGCGGCGAATACTAACTATGGCTACACCTTC | once | TRBV6-6 | . | TRBJ1-2
CASRPLAGTYEQYF | TGTGCCAGCAGACCCCTAGCGGGAACCTACGAGCAGTACTTC | . | TRBV7-2 | TRBD2 | TRBJ2-7